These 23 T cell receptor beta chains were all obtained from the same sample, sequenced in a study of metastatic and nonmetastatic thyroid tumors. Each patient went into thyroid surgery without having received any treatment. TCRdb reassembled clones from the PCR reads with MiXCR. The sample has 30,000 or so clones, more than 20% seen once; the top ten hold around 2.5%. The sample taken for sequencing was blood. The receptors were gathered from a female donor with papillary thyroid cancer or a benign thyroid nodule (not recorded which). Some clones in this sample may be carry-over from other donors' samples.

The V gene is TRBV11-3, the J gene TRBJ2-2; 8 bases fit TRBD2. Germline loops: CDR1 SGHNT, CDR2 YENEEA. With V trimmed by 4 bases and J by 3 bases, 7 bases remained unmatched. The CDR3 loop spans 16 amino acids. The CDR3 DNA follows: TGTGCCAGCAGCTCTGACGGGAGGGCCGACACCGGGGAGCTGTTTTTT. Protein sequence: CASSSDGRADTGELFF. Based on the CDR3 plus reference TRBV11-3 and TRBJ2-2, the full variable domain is EAGVVQSPRYKIIEKKQPVAFWCNPISGHNTLYWYLQNLGQGPELLIRYENEEAVDDSQLPKDRFSAERLKGVDSTLKIQPAELGDSAVYLCASSSDGRADTGELFFGEGSRLTVL.

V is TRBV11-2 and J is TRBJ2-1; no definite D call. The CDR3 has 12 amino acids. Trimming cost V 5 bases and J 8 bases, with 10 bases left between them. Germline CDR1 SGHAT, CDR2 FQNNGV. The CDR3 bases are TGTGCCAGCAGCCGGCACCGCGATGAGCAGTTCTTC. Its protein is CASSRHRDEQFF.

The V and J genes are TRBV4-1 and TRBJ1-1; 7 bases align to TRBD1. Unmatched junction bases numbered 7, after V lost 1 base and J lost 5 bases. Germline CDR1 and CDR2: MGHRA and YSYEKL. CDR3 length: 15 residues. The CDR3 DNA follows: TGCGCCAGCAGCCAAGGCGACAGGGTTGCGACTGAAGCTTTCTTT. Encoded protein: CASSQGDRVATEAFF.

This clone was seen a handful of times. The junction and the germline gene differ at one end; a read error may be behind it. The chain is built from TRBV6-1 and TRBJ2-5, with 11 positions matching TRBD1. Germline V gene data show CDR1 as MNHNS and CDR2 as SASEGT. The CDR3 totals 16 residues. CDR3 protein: CASSPPAGTGGETEYF. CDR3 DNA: TGCGCCAGCAGTCCGCCCGCCGGGACAGGGGGGGAGACCGAGTACTTC.

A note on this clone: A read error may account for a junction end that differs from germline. CDR3 in amino acids: CASSKDLWMEQFF. CDR3 bases: TGCGCCAGCAGCAAAGATCTTTGGATGGAGCAGTTCTTC. This sequence joins TRBV4-3 and TRBJ2-1; no reliable D call. Germline V gene sequence: CDR1 LGHNA, CDR2 YSLEER. The CDR3 runs to 13 residues.

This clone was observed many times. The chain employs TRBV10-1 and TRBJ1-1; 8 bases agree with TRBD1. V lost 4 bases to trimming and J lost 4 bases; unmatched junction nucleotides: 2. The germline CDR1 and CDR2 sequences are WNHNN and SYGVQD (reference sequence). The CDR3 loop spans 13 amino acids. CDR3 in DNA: TGCGCCAGCAGTGGTGGACAGGGCACTGAAGCTTTCTTT. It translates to CASSGGQGTEAFF.

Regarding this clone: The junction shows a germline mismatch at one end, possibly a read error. The CDR3 DNA is TGTGCCAGTAGTATAGTTGTGGAGATCCAGTACTTC. This translates into CASSIVVEIQYF. V is TRBV19 and J is TRBJ2-5; D is undetermined. CDR3 size: 12 residues. CDR1 and CDR2 (germline): LNHDA, SQIVND (reference sequence).

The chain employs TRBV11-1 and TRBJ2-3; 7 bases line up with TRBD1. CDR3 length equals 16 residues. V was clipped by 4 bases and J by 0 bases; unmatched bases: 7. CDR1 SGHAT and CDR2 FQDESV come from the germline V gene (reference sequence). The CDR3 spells CASSSSGTVSTDTQYF. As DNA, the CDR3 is TGTGCCAGCAGCTCCTCCGGGACAGTGAGCACAGATACGCAGTATTTT.

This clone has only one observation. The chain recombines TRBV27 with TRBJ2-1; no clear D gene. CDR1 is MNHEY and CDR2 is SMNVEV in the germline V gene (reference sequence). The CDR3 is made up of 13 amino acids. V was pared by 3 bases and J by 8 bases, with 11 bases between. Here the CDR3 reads CASSLRRGHEQFF. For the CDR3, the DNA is TGTGCCAGCAGTTTGAGGCGTGGCCATGAGCAGTTCTTC.

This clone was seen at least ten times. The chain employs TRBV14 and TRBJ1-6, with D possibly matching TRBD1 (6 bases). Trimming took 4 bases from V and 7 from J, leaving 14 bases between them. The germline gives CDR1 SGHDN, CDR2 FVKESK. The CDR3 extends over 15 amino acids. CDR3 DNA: TGTGCCAGCAGCCGCACAGGGAATAACAATTCACCCCTCCACTTT. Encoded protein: CASSRTGNNNSPLHF.

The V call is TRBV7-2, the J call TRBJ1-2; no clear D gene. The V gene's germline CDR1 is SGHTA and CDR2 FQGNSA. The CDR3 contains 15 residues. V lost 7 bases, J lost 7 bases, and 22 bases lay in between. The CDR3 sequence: CASIPRGSRRIGYTF. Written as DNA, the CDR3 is TGTGCCAGCATCCCAAGAGGGTCCAGGCGGATTGGCTACACCTTC.

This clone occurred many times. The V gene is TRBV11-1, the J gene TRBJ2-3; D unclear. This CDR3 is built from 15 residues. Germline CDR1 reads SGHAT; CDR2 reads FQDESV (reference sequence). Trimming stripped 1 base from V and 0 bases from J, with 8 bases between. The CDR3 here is CASSLGTWSTDTQYF. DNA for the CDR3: TGTGCCAGCAGCTTAGGGACGTGGAGCACAGATACGCAGTATTTT. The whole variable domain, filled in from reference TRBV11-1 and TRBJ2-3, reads EAEVAQSPRYKITEKSQAVAFWCDPISGHATLYWYRQILGQGPELLVQFQDESVVDDSQLPKDRFSAERLKGVDSTLKIQPAELGDSAMYLCASSLGTWSTDTQYFGPGTRLTVL.

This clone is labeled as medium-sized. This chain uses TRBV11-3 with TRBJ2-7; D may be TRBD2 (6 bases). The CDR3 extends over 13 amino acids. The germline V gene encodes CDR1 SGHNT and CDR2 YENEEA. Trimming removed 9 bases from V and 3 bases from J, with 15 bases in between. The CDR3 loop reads CARSLRLDYEQYF. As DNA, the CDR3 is TGTGCCAGGAGCCTGAGACTAGACTACGAGCAGTACTTC.

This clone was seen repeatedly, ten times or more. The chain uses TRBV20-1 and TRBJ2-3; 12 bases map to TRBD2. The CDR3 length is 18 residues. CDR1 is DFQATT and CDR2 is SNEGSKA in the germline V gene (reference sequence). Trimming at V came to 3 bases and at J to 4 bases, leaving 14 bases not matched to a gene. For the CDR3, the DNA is TGCAGTGCTAGTACTCAGACTAGCGGGAGTGGGCGGGCAGATACGCAGTATTTT. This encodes CSASTQTSGSGRADTQYF.

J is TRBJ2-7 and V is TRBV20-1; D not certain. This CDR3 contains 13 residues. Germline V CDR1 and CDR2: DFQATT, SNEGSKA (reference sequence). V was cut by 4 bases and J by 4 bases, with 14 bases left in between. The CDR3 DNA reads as TGCAGTGCTATTTTCAGCGCTGGATACGAGCAGTACTTC. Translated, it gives CSAIFSAGYEQYF.

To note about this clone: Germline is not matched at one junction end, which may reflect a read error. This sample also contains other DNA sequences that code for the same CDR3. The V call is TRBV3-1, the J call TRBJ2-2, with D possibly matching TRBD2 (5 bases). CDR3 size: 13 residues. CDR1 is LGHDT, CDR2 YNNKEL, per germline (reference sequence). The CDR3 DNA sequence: TGTGCAAGCAGCAGAGCGGACACCGGGGAGCTGTTTTTT. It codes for CASSRADTGELFF.

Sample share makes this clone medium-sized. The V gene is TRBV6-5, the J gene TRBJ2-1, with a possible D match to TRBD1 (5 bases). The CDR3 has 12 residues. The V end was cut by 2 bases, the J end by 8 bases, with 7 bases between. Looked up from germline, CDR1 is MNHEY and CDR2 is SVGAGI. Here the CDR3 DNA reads TGTGCCAGCAGTTACCCAGGGTATGAGCAGTTCTTC. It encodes CASSYPGYEQFF.

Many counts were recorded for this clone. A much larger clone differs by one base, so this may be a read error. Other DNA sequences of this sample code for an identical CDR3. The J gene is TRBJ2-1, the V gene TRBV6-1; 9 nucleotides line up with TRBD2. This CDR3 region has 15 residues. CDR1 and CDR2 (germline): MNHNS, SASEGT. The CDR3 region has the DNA TGTGCCAGCAGGACAGGGACTAGCCAATTCAATGAGCAATTCTTC. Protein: CASRTGTSQFNEQFF.

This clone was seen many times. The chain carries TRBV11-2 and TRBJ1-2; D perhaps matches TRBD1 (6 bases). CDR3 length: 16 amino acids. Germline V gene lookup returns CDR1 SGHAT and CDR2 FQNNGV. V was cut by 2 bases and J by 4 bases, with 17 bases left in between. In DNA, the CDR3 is TGTGCCAGCAGCTTAAGTCTCGGGGGGGGCTTCTATGGCTACACCTTC. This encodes CASSLSLGGGFYGYTF.

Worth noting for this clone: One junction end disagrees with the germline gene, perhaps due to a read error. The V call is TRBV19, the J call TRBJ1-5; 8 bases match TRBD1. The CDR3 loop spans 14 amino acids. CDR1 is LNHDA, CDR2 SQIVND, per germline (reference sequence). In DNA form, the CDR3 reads TGTGCCAGTAGTAACCGACAGGGGATTTCACCCCAGCAGTTT. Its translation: CASSNRQGISPQQF.

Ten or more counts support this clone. In DNA, the CDR3 is TGTGCCAGTAGTATGGGAATAGGGGACCCTGAAGCTTTCTTT. It codes for CASSMGIGDPEAFF. The chain employs TRBV19 and TRBJ1-1, with D perhaps TRBD1 (5 bases). Germline CDR1 is LNHDA and CDR2 is SQIVND (reference sequence). Trimming pared 3 bases from V and 6 bases from J, leaving 14 bases between. The CDR3 consists of 14 residues.

CDR3 amino acids: CASSFGQGASCYTF. DNA of the CDR3: TGTGCCAGCAGCTTCGGACAGGGGGCGAGTTGCTACACCTTC. The genes are TRBV12-3 or TRBV12-4 and TRBJ1-2, with 11 positions matching TRBD1. The CDR3 has 14 amino acids. After removal of 6 bases from V and 9 bases from J, the junction contained 9 bases not matched to a gene.

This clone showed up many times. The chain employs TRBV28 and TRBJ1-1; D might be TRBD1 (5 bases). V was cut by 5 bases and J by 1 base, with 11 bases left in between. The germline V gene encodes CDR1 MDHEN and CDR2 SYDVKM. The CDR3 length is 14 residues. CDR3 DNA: TGTGCCAGCAGTCTGGGGGGTTGGAACACTGAAGCTTTCTTT. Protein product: CASSLGGWNTEAFF. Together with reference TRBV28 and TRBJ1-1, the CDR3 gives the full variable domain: DVKVTQSSRYLVKRTGEKVFLECVQDMDHENMFWYRQDPGLGLRLIYFSYDVKMKEKGDIPEGYSVSREKKERFSLILESASTNQTSMYLCASSLGGWNTEAFFGQGTRLTVV.